This T cell receptor (beta chain) comes out of a study of CD8 T cells in ankylosing spondylitis. The CDR3 spans 13 residues. Germline V CDR1 and CDR2: SGHNT, YYREEE (reference sequence). Germline trimming cut 2 bases from V and 5 bases from J; bases unmatched to any gene: 4. TCRdb reprocessed the 5' RACE reads via MiXCR and lists one record per CDR3 protein. The sample carries some 200,000 distinct CDR3 sequences, approximately 18% recorded once. The source material was blood, either unsorted or a sorted T cell fraction (not recorded which). The source of this sequence is a male donor aged 5 to 29 with ankylosing spondylitis or in good health (not recorded which). The rearrangement links TRBV5-4 to TRBJ2-7; TRBD1 matches 7 bases. The CDR3 spells CASSFGTANEQYV. CDR3 coding DNA: TGTGCCAGCAGCTTCGGGACAGCAAACGAGCAGTACGTC.